These T cell receptor beta chains were read from a single sample in a study of tumor-infiltrating lymphocytes in localized non-small cell lung cancer. Assay used: immunoSEQ multiplex PCR; TCRdb lists only in-frame clones, some missing. The table records 2,700 or so clones, about 75% of them present only once. The material sequenced was uninvolved lung tissue not adjacent to the tumor. The receptors here all came from a human donor with non-small cell lung cancer. Each CDR3 is given without its conserved first and last residue.

CDR3aa	v_gene	j_gene
ASSMGQGGTEAF	TRBV21-1	TRBJ1-1
ASSLGTGGQEKLF	TRBV11-2	TRBJ1-4
ASSFVDLSSGANVLT	TRBV27	TRBJ2-6
SGFRGTGELF	TRBV29-1	TRBJ2-2
ASSQPDTSTQY	TRBV4-1	TRBJ2-3
ASSSGGEKLF	TRBV7-2	TRBJ1-4
ASSIDSLRTTNEKLF	TRBV19	TRBJ1-4
ASRTNTEAF	TRBV19	TRBJ1-1
ASSRQDMTYEQY	TRBV7-9	TRBJ2-7
ASSYSITSGSREQF	TRBV6-5	TRBJ2-1
ASSFGRDTDTQY	TRBV7-2	TRBJ2-3
ASGLGRSSGNTIY	TRBV12-5	TRBJ1-3
ASSLAPTSGANVLT	TRBV5-1	TRBJ2-6
ASSPKPRTVNTEAF	TRBV7-8	TRBJ1-1
ASSFGRLPNTDTQY	TRBV27	TRBJ2-3
ASSLDRGTNYGYT	TRBV5-4	TRBJ1-2
ASTSLTSTDTQY	TRBV5-1	TRBJ2-3
ASSTQQNEQF	TRBV19	TRBJ2-1
ASTEANQPQH	TRBV10-2	TRBJ1-5
ASSLRDQPQH	TRBV19	TRBJ1-5
ASSFLAWETQY	TRBV14	TRBJ2-5
ASSQTAANTGELF	TRBV7-3	TRBJ2-2
ASSSRVGLLADNEQF	TRBV11-3	TRBJ2-1
ASSGTAFNQPQH	TRBV19	TRBJ1-5
ASSQNGQGQETQY	TRBV4-3	TRBJ2-5
ASSVTTGVLTEAF	TRBV6-1	TRBJ1-1
ASSVGFPVNYGYT	TRBV9	TRBJ1-2
ASSSRDNQETQY	TRBV11-1	TRBJ2-5
ASSLVAGTSYNEQF	TRBV13	TRBJ2-1
ASSYLGSRVTEAF	TRBV19	TRBJ1-1
AWLSGGSTDTQY	TRBV30	TRBJ2-3
ASRNDLNTEAF	TRBV27	TRBJ1-1
AWSGRGGTEAF	TRBV30	TRBJ1-1
ASSQDVAGNTEAF	TRBV4-3	TRBJ1-1
ASSLVGGHGTEAF	TRBV5-5	TRBJ1-1
SAGQGGVYGYT	TRBV29-1	TRBJ1-2
ASSMGAGGEDGYT	TRBV5-5	TRBJ1-2
ASARFFPGESYEQY	TRBV7-8	TRBJ2-7
ASSENLGNSPLH	TRBV10-1	TRBJ1-6
ASSVGSSGGAETQY	TRBV9	TRBJ2-5
ASSRSGDNQPQH	TRBV18	TRBJ1-5
ASSRHASGGFYEQY	TRBV11-1	TRBJ2-7
ASSLSGGIGRDTDTQY	TRBV27	TRBJ2-3
ASSPRPSWDTDTQY	TRBV5-4	TRBJ2-3
ASSFGRGTLTTGELF	TRBV5-8	TRBJ2-2
AWSQGPGTIY	TRBV30	TRBJ1-3
ASSAMGGTEAF	TRBV9	TRBJ1-1
ASSYDRGERETQY	TRBV6-6	TRBJ2-5
SVGQGGVYGYT	TRBV29-1	TRBJ1-2
ASSQDSSYNSPLH	TRBV4-3	TRBJ1-6
ASSGAEGKQETQY	TRBV5-4	TRBJ2-5